The clone carrying this T cell receptor beta chain was found many times. The target antigen is unknown. These data belong to a study of read filtering for tumor transcriptome and immune sequencing. Across the whole study: After DNase treatment, RNA was made into whole-transcriptome libraries.

Study-level findings and limits: Without single-read clonotypes, shared clonotype proportions correlated more between IR-seq and RNA-seq.

The library was built from about 400 ng RNA with molecular barcoded adaptors for alpha/delta and beta/gamma chains. TCRdb reanalysed the reads using MiXCR and keeps one entry per CDR3 protein. The data contain some 40,000 distinct CDR3 sequences, 11% to 15% of them singletons. The TCR originated in a donor over 35 with multiple myeloma. Source material: a population of CD138-negative cells sorted from bone marrow.

CDR3 region: CASSMASTDTQYF. The CDR3 bases are TGTGCCAGTAGTATGGCTAGCACAGATACGCAGTATTTT. The chain carries TRBV19 and TRBJ2-3; D not resolved. The CDR3 is 13 residues long. V was trimmed by 3 bases and J by 0 bases, leaving 4 bases between them. Germline lookup yields CDR1 LNHDA and CDR2 SQIVND (reference sequence).